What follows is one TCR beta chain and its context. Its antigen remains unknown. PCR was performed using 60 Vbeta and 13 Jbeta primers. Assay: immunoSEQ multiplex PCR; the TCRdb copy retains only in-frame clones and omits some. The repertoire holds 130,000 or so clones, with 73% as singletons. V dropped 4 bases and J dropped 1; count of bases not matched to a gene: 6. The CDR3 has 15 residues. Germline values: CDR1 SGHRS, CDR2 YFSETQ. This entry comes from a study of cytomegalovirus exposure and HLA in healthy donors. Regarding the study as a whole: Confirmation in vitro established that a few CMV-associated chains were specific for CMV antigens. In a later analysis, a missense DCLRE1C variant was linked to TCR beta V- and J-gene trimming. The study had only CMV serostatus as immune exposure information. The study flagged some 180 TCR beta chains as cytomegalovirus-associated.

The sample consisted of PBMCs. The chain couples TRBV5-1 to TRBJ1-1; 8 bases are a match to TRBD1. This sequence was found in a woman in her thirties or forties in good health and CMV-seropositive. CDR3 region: CASSASGTGNTEAFF. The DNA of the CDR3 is TGCGCCAGCAGCGCATCCGGGACAGGGAACACTGAAGCTTTCTTT.